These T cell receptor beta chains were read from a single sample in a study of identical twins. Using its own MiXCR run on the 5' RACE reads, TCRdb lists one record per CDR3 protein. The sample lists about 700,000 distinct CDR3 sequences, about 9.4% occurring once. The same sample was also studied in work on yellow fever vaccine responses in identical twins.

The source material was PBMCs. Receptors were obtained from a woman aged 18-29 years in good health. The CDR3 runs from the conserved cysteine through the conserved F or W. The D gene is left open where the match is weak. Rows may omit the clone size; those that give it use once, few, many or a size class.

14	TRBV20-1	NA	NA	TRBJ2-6	TGCAGTGCCGGGATAAGCTCTGGGGCCAACGTCCTGACTTTC	CSAGISSGANVLTF
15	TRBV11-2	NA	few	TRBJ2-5	TGTGCCAGCAGCTTAGATGGGGCCTCATTGGAGACCCAGTACTTC	CASSLDGASLETQYF
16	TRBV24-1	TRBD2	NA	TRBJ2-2	TGTGCCACCATTGCTGCGGGAGGGCCGTTCACCGGGGAGCTGTTTTTT	CATIAAGGPFTGELFF
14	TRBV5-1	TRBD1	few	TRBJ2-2	TGCGCCAGCGCCGGGACAGGGGGCTCCGGGGAGCTGTTTTTT	CASAGTGGSGELFF
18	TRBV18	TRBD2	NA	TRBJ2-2	TGTGCCAGCTCACCCTTCGGACTAGCGGGAGGCCCAACCGGGGAGCTGTTTTTT	CASSPFGLAGGPTGELFF
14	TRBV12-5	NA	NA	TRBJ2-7	TGTGCTAACCCCCTGGGACTCGATATTTACGAGCAGTACTTC	CANPLGLDIYEQYF
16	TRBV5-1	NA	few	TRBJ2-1	TGCGCCAGCAGCTTGGGGGGGGACTTCTCCTACAATGAGCAGTTCTTC	CASSLGGDFSYNEQFF
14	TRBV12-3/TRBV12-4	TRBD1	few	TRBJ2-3	TGTGCCAGCAGTTGGACAGGGCCTGCTGATACGCAGTATTTT	CASSWTGPADTQYF
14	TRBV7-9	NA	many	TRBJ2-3	TGTGCCAGCAGCTTAGGGACCTACACAGATACGCAGTATTTT	CASSLGTYTDTQYF
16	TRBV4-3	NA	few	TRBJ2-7	TGCGCCAGCAGCCAAGTGGGCAATAGCGGCGCCTACGAGCAGTACTTC	CASSQVGNSGAYEQYF
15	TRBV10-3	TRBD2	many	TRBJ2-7	TGTGCCATCAGTCCACTAGCGGGAACTTGGGGCGAGCAGTACTTC	CAISPLAGTWGEQYF
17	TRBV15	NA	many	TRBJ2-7	TGTGCCACCAGCAGAGATAAAGGGCTAGCGCGATCCTACGAGCAGTACTTC	CATSRDKGLARSYEQYF
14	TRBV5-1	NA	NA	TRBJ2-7	TGCGCCAGCAGGACGACATCACAACCCTACGAGCAGTACTTC	CASRTTSQPYEQYF
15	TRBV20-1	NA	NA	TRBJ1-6	TGCAGTGCTAGAGCTAGGGATTACTATAATTCACCCCTCCACTTT	CSARARDYYNSPLHF
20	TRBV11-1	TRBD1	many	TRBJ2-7	TGTGCCAGCAGCTTAGAGGGGGAGAGAGGGGCCGGGACAGGAACCTACGAGCAGTACTTC	CASSLEGERGAGTGTYEQYF
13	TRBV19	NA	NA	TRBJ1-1	TGTGCCAGTATCAAGGACACACGCTTTGAAGCTTTCTTT	CASIKDTRFEAFF
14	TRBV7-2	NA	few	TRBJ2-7	TGTGCCAGCAGCGCCTTCGGGATCTCCTACGAGCAGTACTTC	CASSAFGISYEQYF
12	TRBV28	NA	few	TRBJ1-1	TGTGCCAGCAGTGAGCTGGGACCTGAAGCTTTCTTT	CASSELGPEAFF
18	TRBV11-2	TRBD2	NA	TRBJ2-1	TGTGCCAGCAGCTTTCGACCGGGACTAGCGGGAACCTACAATGAGCAGTTCTTC	CASSFRPGLAGTYNEQFF
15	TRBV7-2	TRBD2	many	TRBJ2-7	TGTGCCAGCAGCTTAGACTCTAGCGGAGCCTACGAGCAGTACTTC	CASSLDSSGAYEQYF
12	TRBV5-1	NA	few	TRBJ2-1	TGCGCCAGCAAATCAACAGGCCGTGAGCAGTTCTTC	CASKSTGREQFF
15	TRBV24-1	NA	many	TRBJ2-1	TGTGCCACCAGTGATTTGGGGAGGACGGGGAATGAGCAGTTCTTC	CATSDLGRTGNEQFF
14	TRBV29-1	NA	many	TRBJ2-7	TGCAGCGTTGAAGTCCACGGACGCATCTACGAGCAGTACTTC	CSVEVHGRIYEQYF
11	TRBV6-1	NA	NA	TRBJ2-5	TGTGCCAGCAGTGATCGGTTAACCCAGTACTTC	CASSDRLTQYF
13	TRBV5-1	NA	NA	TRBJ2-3	TGCGCCAGCAGCTTGGTCTCCGCAGATACGCAGTATTTT	CASSLVSADTQYF
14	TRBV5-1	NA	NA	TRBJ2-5	TGCGCCAGCAGCTACACCGGGACGCGAGGAGCCCAGTACTTC	CASSYTGTRGAQYF
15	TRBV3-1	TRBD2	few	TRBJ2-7	TGTGCCAGCAGCCCCCGGTCGGGGGGGTGGTACGAGCAGTACTTC	CASSPRSGGWYEQYF
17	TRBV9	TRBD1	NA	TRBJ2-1	TGTGCCAGCAGCGCACCCCTCCGGGACAGGGGTAGCGATGAGCAGTTCTTC	CASSAPLRDRGSDEQFF
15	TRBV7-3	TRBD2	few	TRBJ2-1	TGTGCCAGCAGCAGACCTAGCGGGGGGTTCGATGAGCAGTTCTTC	CASSRPSGGFDEQFF
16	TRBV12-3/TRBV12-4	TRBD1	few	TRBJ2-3	TGTGCCAGCAGTAGCGCGGGACAGGGGATCACAGATACGCAGTATTTT	CASSSAGQGITDTQYF
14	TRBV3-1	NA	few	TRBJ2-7	TGTGCCAGCAGCCCCTCGGGAACCTCCTACGAGCAGTACTTC	CASSPSGTSYEQYF
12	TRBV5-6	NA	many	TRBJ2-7	TGTGCCAGCAGCTTGGGGGACGCCCAGGAGTACTTC	CASSLGDAQEYF
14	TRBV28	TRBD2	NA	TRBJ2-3	TGTGCCAGCGATATGACTAGCGGCGCAGATACGCAGTATTTT	CASDMTSGADTQYF
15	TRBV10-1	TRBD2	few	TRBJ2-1	TGCGCCAGCAGTCGACCGGGACTAGACTTCAATGAGCAGTTCTTC	CASSRPGLDFNEQFF
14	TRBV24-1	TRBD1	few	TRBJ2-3	TGTGCCACCAGTGGACGGACAGGGACAGATACGCAGTATTTT	CATSGRTGTDTQYF
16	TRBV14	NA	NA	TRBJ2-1	TGTGCCAGCAGCCAAGCCGGGACAACGGCCTCCAATGAGCAGTTCTTC	CASSQAGTTASNEQFF
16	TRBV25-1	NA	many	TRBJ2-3	TGTGCCAGCAGTGAATGGGGGGTGACACAAATTGGTACGCAGTATTTT	CASSEWGVTQIGTQYF
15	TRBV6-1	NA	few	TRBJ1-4	TGTGCCAGCAGTGAAGCCGCCGGGAGATATGAAAAACTGTTTTTT	CASSEAAGRYEKLFF
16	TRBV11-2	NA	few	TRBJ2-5	TGTGCCAGCAGCGACGGCCTCCGGACGAACCAAGAGACCCAGTACTTC	CASSDGLRTNQETQYF
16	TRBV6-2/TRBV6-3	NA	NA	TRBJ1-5	TGTGCCAGCAGTTACTCGAGCAGGGTTGGCAATCAGCCCCAGCATTTT	CASSYSSRVGNQPQHF
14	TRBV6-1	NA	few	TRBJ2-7	TGTGCCAGCACACCGGACAGTTACTCCTACGAGCAGTACTTC	CASTPDSYSYEQYF
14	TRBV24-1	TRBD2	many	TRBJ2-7	TGTGCCACCAGTGAAACCGGGACTACGGGCGAGCAGTACTTC	CATSETGTTGEQYF
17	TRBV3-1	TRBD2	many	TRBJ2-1	TGTGCCAGCAGCCAAGATTGGGGACTAGCGGGAGTCGATGAGCAGTTCTTC	CASSQDWGLAGVDEQFF
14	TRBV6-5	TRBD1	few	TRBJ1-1	TGTGCCAGCAGTGTCTCGACAGGGACTGCTGAAGCTTTCTTT	CASSVSTGTAEAFF
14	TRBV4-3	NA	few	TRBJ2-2	TGCGCCAGCAGCCTCTATACGGGGACCGGGGAGCTGTTTTTT	CASSLYTGTGELFF
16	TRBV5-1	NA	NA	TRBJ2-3	TGCGCCAGCAGCGGCGGTCTTACCTCTATCTTTGATACGCAGTATTTT	CASSGGLTSIFDTQYF
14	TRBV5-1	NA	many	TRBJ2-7	TGCGCCAGCAGCGCAACAGGGTCCTCCTACGAGCAGTACTTC	CASSATGSSYEQYF
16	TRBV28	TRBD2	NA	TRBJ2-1	TGTGCCAGCAGTTCGGTAGGGACTAGCGGATACAATGAGCAGTTCTTC	CASSSVGTSGYNEQFF
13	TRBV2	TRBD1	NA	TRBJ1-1	TGTACTCTAATGGGACAGGGTAACACTGAAGCTTTCTTT	CTLMGQGNTEAFF
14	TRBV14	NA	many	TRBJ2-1	TGTGCCAGCAGCCAAGACTGGGACTACAATGAGCAGTTCTTC	CASSQDWDYNEQFF
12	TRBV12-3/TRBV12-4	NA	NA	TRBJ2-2	TGTGCCAGCAGTTTTGGGGACGGGGAGCTGTTTTTT	CASSFGDGELFF
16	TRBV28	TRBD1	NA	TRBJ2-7	TGTGCCAGCAGTTTCCCGCAGACAGGGGCGTCCTACGAGCAGTACTTC	CASSFPQTGASYEQYF
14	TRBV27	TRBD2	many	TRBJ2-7	TGTGCCAGCAGTTTATCCCCCGGGACTAGCGGGAAGCTCTTC	CASSLSPGTSGKLF